This entry lists 31 T cell receptor beta chains sequenced from one sample in a study of T cells in Graves' hyperthyroidism and ophthalmopathy. TCR beta CDR3 region amplification was performed from RNA transcripts. The HTBI primer set served for first-round RT-PCR of the TCR CDR3. TCRdb passed the multiplex PCR reads through MiXCR, listing each CDR3 protein once. The repertoire holds about 640,000 distinct CDR3 sequences, about 14% seen once, with under 15% in the top ten. Input material: blood. The receptors originated from a woman between 50 and 59 years old with Graves' ophthalmopathy.

Many counts were recorded for this clonotype. CDR3 sequence reads: CASSMTSGSVEQYF. CDR3 bases: TGTGCCAGCAGCATGACTAGCGGGAGCGTCGAGCAGTACTTC. The V call is TRBV11-3, the J call TRBJ2-7; 12 bases are a match to TRBD2. CDR3 length: 14 amino acids. Germline lookup yields CDR1 SGHNT and CDR2 YENEEA. V shed 5 bases, J shed 6 bases, and the junction held 5 bases outside the gene matches.

This clonotype was seen a few times. A read error may account for a junction end that differs from germline. The rearrangement links TRBV7-8 to TRBJ1-5; maybe TRBD1 (5 bases). Germline V gene data show CDR1 as SGHVS and CDR2 as FQNEAQ. The length of the CDR3 is 15 residues. This CDR3 is CASSLDSGLNRPQHF. The CDR3 DNA sequence: TGTGCCAGCAGCCTAGACTCAGGGCTTAATCGGCCCCAGCATTTT.

This clonotype showed up many times. V and J are TRBV7-6 and TRBJ2-1; no definite D call. Per the germline V gene, CDR1 is SGHVS and CDR2 is FNYEAQ. Trimming shortened V by 1 base and J by 0 bases, and 10 bases separated the two germline ends. This CDR3 is built from 16 residues. In DNA form, the CDR3 reads TGTGCCAGCAGCTTAGTAGTGGAAAACTCCTACAATGAGCAGTTCTTC. This sequence encodes CASSLVVENSYNEQFF.

This chain joins TRBV12-3 or TRBV12-4 and TRBJ2-1; D remains ambiguous. The V and J ends lost 4 bases and 9 bases respectively, with 4 bases between them. This CDR3 spans 10 amino acids. CDR3 sequence reads: CASSSSEQFF. The CDR3 DNA is TGTGCCAGCAGTTCGAGTGAGCAGTTCTTC.

This chain joins TRBV7-6 and TRBJ2-1; 8 nucleotides align to TRBD2. V lost 5 bases to trimming and J lost 6 bases; unmatched junction nucleotides: 12. Germline-derived CDR1 and CDR2 are SGHVS and FNYEAQ. The CDR3 spans 16 residues. Written as DNA, the CDR3 is TGTGCCAGCAGCCCTTTGTCAGCGGGAGAGGGCAATGAGCAGTTCTTC. The encoded protein is CASSPLSAGEGNEQFF.

This clonotype was counted ten times or more. The J gene is TRBJ1-5, the V gene TRBV6-1; no clear D. The V and J ends lost 0 bases and 4 bases respectively, with 7 bases between them. The germline CDR1 and CDR2 sequences are MNHNS and SASEGT. This CDR3 comprises 14 residues. The CDR3: CASSEAPKNQPQHF. The CDR3 nucleotides read TGTGCCAGCAGTGAAGCACCCAAGAATCAGCCCCAGCATTTT.

In this sample, this clonotype turned up a few times. The CDR3 here is CASRTDRSKAFF. DNA of the CDR3: TGTGCCAGTAGAACGGACAGGTCAAAAGCTTTCTTT. The chain joins TRBV19 to TRBJ1-1, with 7 bases matching TRBD1. The V gene end was trimmed by 6 bases and the J gene end by 9 bases; junction bases not matched to a gene: 7. Germline lookup yields CDR1 LNHDA and CDR2 SQIVND (reference sequence). The CDR3 is 12 amino acids. Variable domain in full (rest from reference TRBV19 and TRBJ1-1): DGGITQSPKYLFRKEGQNVTLSCEQNLNHDAMYWYRQDPGQGLRLIYYSQIVNDFQKGDIAEGYSVSREKKESFPLTVTSAQKNPTAFYLCASRTDRSKAFFGQGTRLTVV.

This clonotype was recorded a few times. The V call is TRBV9, the J call TRBJ1-5, with unresolved D. This CDR3 contains 15 residues. Germline lookup yields CDR1 SGDLS and CDR2 YYNGEE. V shed 4 bases and J shed 4 bases, with 15 bases lying between them. This CDR3 reads CASSWVFVPNQPQHF. For the CDR3, the DNA is TGTGCCAGCAGCTGGGTCTTTGTCCCAAATCAGCCCCAGCATTTT. Full variable domain (outside the CDR3, taken from reference TRBV9 and TRBJ1-5): DSGVTQTPKHLITATGQRVTLRCSPRSGDLSVYWYQQSLDQGLQFLIQYYNGEERAKGNILERFSAQQFPDLHSELNLSSLELGDSALYFCASSWVFVPNQPQHFGDGTRLSIL.

This clonotype was observed a handful of times. The chain is built from TRBV7-8 and TRBJ2-5, with TRBD2 as a possible D gene (6 bases). CDR1 and CDR2 from the germline V gene are SGHVS and FQNEAQ. The CDR3 sequence is 17 residues long. The V end lost 1 base, the J end lost 5 bases, and 20 bases lay between the germline ends. The CDR3 coding sequence is TGTGCCAGCAGCTTAGGCGTACTAGCTATAGCCCGGGAGACCCAGTACTTC. Its translation: CASSLGVLAIARETQYF.

A word on this clonotype: Since a much larger clone is just one base distant, this may be a read error. The chain employs TRBV27 and TRBJ2-2; tentative D call: TRBD1 (6 bases). Germline V gene data show CDR1 as MNHEY and CDR2 as SMNVEV (reference sequence). Trimming took off 5 bases at V and 4 bases at J, with 20 bases between the two ends. This CDR3 is built from 17 residues. CDR3 residues: CASSDNKQGPSTGELFF. The CDR3 nucleotides are TGTGCCAGCAGTGATAACAAACAGGGCCCCAGCACCGGGGAGCTGTTTTTT.

This clonotype was seen at least ten times. This rearrangement joins TRBV28 to TRBJ2-7, with 7 bases matching TRBD2. J lost 1 base, V lost 4 bases, and 7 bases had no gene match. The CDR3 sequence is 15 residues long. Germline V CDR1 and CDR2: MDHEN, SYDVKM. The CDR3 nucleotides read TGTGCCAGCAGTTCAGAACCGGGACTATCCTACGAGCAGTACTTC. Amino acid sequence: CASSSEPGLSYEQYF.

The chain uses TRBV29-1 and TRBJ1-3; D uncertain. Germline V gene data show CDR1 as SQVTM and CDR2 as ANQGSEA. V lost 0 bases and J 1 base, leaving 7 bases between the germline ends. The CDR3 consists of 14 residues. This CDR3 reads CSVEDRGSGNTIYF. CDR3 DNA sequence: TGCAGCGTTGAAGATAGAGGGTCTGGAAACACCATATATTTT.

The chain joins TRBV29-1 to TRBJ1-2, with 7 bases aligning to TRBD1. Germline V gives CDR1 SQVTM, CDR2 ANQGSEA. V shed 7 bases, J shed 4 bases, and the junction held 9 bases outside the gene matches. This CDR3 is 13 amino acids long. The CDR3 region is CSAARQGGYGYTF. The CDR3 coding sequence is TGCAGCGCGGCTCGACAGGGCGGCTATGGCTACACCTTC.

There are many counts of this clonotype. The CDR3 DNA sequence: TGTGCCAGCAGTCCCCCCTTCATGGCTAGCGGCTACGAGCAGTACTTC. Amino acids: CASSPPFMASGYEQYF. The chain couples TRBV28 to TRBJ2-7, with TRBD2 identical over 7 bases. CDR1 is MDHEN, CDR2 SYDVKM, per germline. This CDR3 is 16 amino acids long. The trim removed 5 bases at V and 3 bases at J, leaving 13 bases unmatched. Supplemented by reference TRBV28 and TRBJ2-7, the full variable domain reads DVKVTQSSRYLVKRTGEKVFLECVQDMDHENMFWYRQDPGLGLRLIYFSYDVKMKEKGDIPEGYSVSREKKERFSLILESASTNQTSMYLCASSPPFMASGYEQYFGPGTRLTVT.

This clonotype was seen at least ten times. This chain links TRBV13 with TRBJ1-4; D is perhaps TRBD1 (6 bases). Per the germline V gene, CDR1 is PRHDT and CDR2 is FYEKMQ (reference sequence). CDR3 length: 14 amino acids. The V gene lost 5 bases and the J gene lost 4 bases, with 11 bases spanning the gap. CDR3 in DNA: TGTGCCAGCAGCCGCCGGGACAATAATGAAAAACTGTTTTTT. Translated, it gives CASSRRDNNEKLFF.

In its sample, this clonotype was seen a few times. This sequence joins TRBV7-3 and TRBJ2-1, with no clear D. Trimming took off 1 base at V and 1 base at J, with 5 bases between the two ends. This CDR3 has 14 amino acids. Germline CDR1 and CDR2: SGHTA and FQGTGA. This CDR3 reads CASSLSPSYNEQFF. The CDR3 bases are TGTGCCAGCAGCTTAAGTCCATCCTACAATGAGCAGTTCTTC.

The chain joins TRBV20-1 to TRBJ2-5; 14 bases fit TRBD2. J lost 4 bases, V lost 6 bases, and 10 bases had no gene match. Germline loops: CDR1 DFQATT, CDR2 SNEGSKA (reference sequence). The length of the CDR3 is 16 residues. CDR3 residues: CSARLAGGRNGETQYF. The CDR3 DNA reads as TGCAGTGCCCGACTAGCGGGAGGGCGTAACGGAGAGACCCAGTACTTC.

This chain connects TRBV10-3 to TRBJ2-7, with 12 bases lining up with TRBD2. V shed 3 bases and J 3 bases; nucleotides not matched to a gene: 3. Germline lookup yields CDR1 ENHRY and CDR2 SYGVKD. This CDR3 region has 15 residues. CDR3 sequence: CAISEGLAGNYEQYF. DNA for the CDR3: TGTGCCATCAGTGAAGGACTAGCGGGAAACTACGAGCAGTACTTC.

The table lists this clonotype with a few counts. The chain recombines TRBV9 with TRBJ2-3; TRBD2 matches at 7 bases. The CDR3 spans 15 residues. Germline CDR1 is SGDLS and CDR2 is YYNGEE. The junction had 5 bases not matched to a gene; V was cut back by 4 bases and J by 0 bases. The CDR3 loop reads CASSPYSGSTDTQYF. The CDR3 DNA reads as TGTGCCAGCAGCCCATATAGCGGGAGCACAGATACGCAGTATTTT.

At least ten counts were recorded for this clonotype. The chain recombines TRBV5-1 with TRBJ2-1, with D possibly matching TRBD2 (5 bases). Germline V CDR1 and CDR2: SGHRS, YFSETQ. The length of the CDR3 is 12 residues. V gave up 0 bases and J gave up 10 bases, with 8 bases separating them. CDR3 bases: TGCGCCAGCAGCTTGGTCGCGGGCGAGCAGTTCTTC. It yields the protein CASSLVAGEQFF.

At least ten counts were recorded for this clonotype. V gene TRBV7-2 combines with J gene TRBJ1-1; D is uncertain. Trimming removed 5 bases at V and 4 bases at J, with 11 bases between. The CDR3 is 13 amino acids. Germline V CDR1 and CDR2: SGHTA, FQGNSA. The CDR3 reads CASSRTWGTEAFF. CDR3 nucleotide sequence: TGTGCCAGCAGCCGAACATGGGGCACTGAAGCTTTCTTT.

The chain's CDR3 is CSARGSDTQYF. As DNA, the CDR3 is TGCAGTGCTAGAGGTTCAGATACGCAGTATTTT. The chain couples TRBV20-1 to TRBJ2-3; D is unclear. The V end was cut by 1 base, the J end by 4 bases, with 3 bases between. Germline V gene sequence: CDR1 DFQATT, CDR2 SNEGSKA (reference sequence). The CDR3 spans 11 residues.

V usage is TRBV19 and J usage is TRBJ2-7; 8 positions match TRBD1. Germline CDR1 reads LNHDA; CDR2 reads SQIVND (reference sequence). V was clipped by 5 bases and J by 1 base; unmatched bases: 16. CDR3 size: 18 residues. For the CDR3, the DNA is TGTGCCAGTAGTCTGTCGGGACAGGTCCTGTCAGCGTCCTACGAGCAGTACTTC. Residues: CASSLSGQVLSASYEQYF.

CDR3 amino acids: CASSLWGGDEQYF. Written as DNA, the CDR3 is TGTGCCAGCAGCTTGTGGGGGGGCGACGAGCAGTACTTC. The V call is TRBV5-5, the J call TRBJ2-7; a weak D match, TRBD2 (7 bases). CDR1 and CDR2 from the germline V gene are SGHKS and YYEKEE (reference sequence). V lost 1 base and J lost 5, with 10 bases in between. The CDR3 covers 13 residues.

The chain recombines TRBV20-1 with TRBJ1-3; 10 positions match TRBD1. Per the germline V gene, CDR1 is DFQATT and CDR2 is SNEGSKA (reference sequence). V lost 3 bases, J lost 4 bases, and 15 bases stayed unmatched. The CDR3 totals 18 residues. The CDR3 sequence is CSARVDRGIAYSGNTIYF. The CDR3 DNA is TGCAGTGCTAGGGTGGACAGGGGGATAGCATATTCGGGAAACACCATATATTTT.

In this sample, this clonotype turned up a few times. This chain links TRBV7-2 with TRBJ2-3; TRBD1 or TRBD2 may be the D gene (5 bases each). Germline V gene data show CDR1 as SGHTA and CDR2 as FQGNSA. The length of the CDR3 is 13 residues. The V gene lost 5 bases and the J gene lost 13 bases, with 19 bases spanning the gap. DNA for the CDR3: TGTGCCAGCAGCACCGGGGCGAGATTTGTTGAGTATTTT. This encodes CASSTGARFVEYF.

There are many counts of this clonotype. The chain has TRBV14 and TRBJ1-2; D not resolved. Germline values: CDR1 SGHDN, CDR2 FVKESK. V gave up 2 bases and J gave up 4 bases, with 8 bases separating them. The CDR3 is 13 amino acids. DNA for the CDR3: TGTGCCAGCAGCCAAACCGTCCGCTATGGCTACACCTTC. Its protein product is CASSQTVRYGYTF.

This clonotype has at least ten counts. The rearrangement links TRBV7-8 to TRBJ1-2, with D hard to call. V lost 5 bases to trimming and J lost 4 bases, with 8 bases between them. Germline CDR1 reads SGHVS; CDR2 reads FQNEAQ. The CDR3 loop spans 12 amino acids. The CDR3 sequence is CASSRAAYGYTF. The CDR3 DNA reads as TGTGCCAGCAGCCGCGCGGCCTATGGCTACACCTTC.

This clonotype was detected many times. V is TRBV20-1 and J is TRBJ1-5, with 7 bases that match TRBD1. Trimming at V came to 0 bases and at J to 6 bases, leaving 8 bases not matched to a gene. Germline CDR1 reads DFQATT; CDR2 reads SNEGSKA (reference sequence). This CDR3 comprises 15 residues. The CDR3 sequence is CSARDDRALFQPQHF. DNA for the CDR3: TGCAGTGCTAGAGATGACAGGGCCCTTTTTCAGCCCCAGCATTTT.

The table lists this clonotype with many counts. The CDR3 loop is CASSSPWAGGRSYNEQFF. For the CDR3, the DNA is TGTGCCAGCAGCTCCCCCTGGGCGGGAGGTAGATCCTACAATGAGCAGTTCTTC. The V gene is TRBV11-3, the J gene TRBJ2-1; TRBD2 aligns across 8 bases. Trimming took 4 bases from V and 1 from J; bases not matched to a gene: 12. The CDR3 has 18 residues. Germline CDR1 is SGHNT and CDR2 is YENEEA.

The chain joins TRBV7-9 to TRBJ2-3; D possibly corresponds to TRBD1 (6 bases). The CDR3 sequence is 15 residues long. The germline V and J ends were trimmed by 7 bases and 4 bases, with 18 bases remaining between them. Per germline, CDR1 SEHNR and CDR2 FQNEAQ (reference sequence). The CDR3 DNA is TGTGCCAGCACCCGACAGGTTATGGGGGCAGATACGCAGTATTTT. Translated, it gives CASTRQVMGADTQYF.